This is a list of T cell receptor beta chains from one sample in a study of graft-versus-host responses after intestinal transplantation. Generated by immunoSEQ multiplex PCR, the TCRdb table keeps only in-frame clones and is missing some. The data contain about 43,000 clones, about 95% of them seen just once; the ten biggest clones take up around 1.5%. This material consisted of PBMCs, taken approximately 360 days after intestinal transplant. These receptors were obtained from a human patient who received an intestinal transplant, so some T cells may come from the graft donor. Each CDR3 is given with its conserved first and last residue.

cdr3_aa v_call cdr3_length j_call
CASSASRGGNPFNSPLHF TRBV6-1 18 TRBJ1-6
CASSHNGDQPQHF TRBV6-1 13 TRBJ1-5
CASSLGQEINTGELFF TRBV5-1 16 TRBJ2-2
CASSQIQGAEAFF TRBV4-1 13 TRBJ1-1
CASSFGTDVSYEQYF TRBV7-6 15 TRBJ2-7
CASNQCRTGDMNTEAFF TRBV27 17 TRBJ1-1
CASNTPPGRELNTGELFF TRBV5-1 18 TRBJ2-2
CAISDPGQGEQYF TRBV10-3 13 TRBJ2-7
CASSSWTGDTDTQYF TRBV5-1 15 TRBJ2-3
CASKGGGTEAFF TRBV6-5 12 TRBJ1-1
CASSLSPDRPDTQYF TRBV11-1 15 TRBJ2-3
CASSPRVTEQFF TRBV19 12 TRBJ2-1
CASSFSGTAGFYGYTF TRBV5-6 16 TRBJ1-2
CASSLAGDQETQYF TRBV27 14 TRBJ2-5
CASRQEPGQIYGYTF TRBV6-1 15 TRBJ1-2
CASSLARTDYGYTF TRBV14 14 TRBJ1-2
CASRTQGLDTQYF TRBV19 13 TRBJ2-3
CASSKPRTESMNTEAFF TRBV21-1 17 TRBJ1-1
CASSSPPSYEQYF TRBV27 13 TRBJ2-7
CAWSAGTGGTGYTF TRBV30 14 TRBJ1-2
CASSQVALSSYEQYF TRBV4-2 15 TRBJ2-7
CASSSGQVSNQPQHF TRBV4-1 15 TRBJ1-5
CASSPPGAGTQYF TRBV7-6 13 TRBJ2-3
CASSPSGGLAWGEQFF TRBV14 16 TRBJ2-1
CASSNEAGTATSPSTDTQYF TRBV21-1 20 TRBJ2-3
CASSFVVGSQETQYF TRBV27 15 TRBJ2-5